This T cell receptor beta chain derives from a study of blood T cells in healthy people across ages. Germline-derived CDR1 and CDR2 are ENHRY and SYGVKD. With V trimmed by 3 bases and J by 3 bases, 7 bases remained unmatched. The CDR3 totals 15 residues. Combining a sample-barcoded 5' primer with a J-beta primer mix, a second PCR ran for about 6 to 11 cycles. One entry per CDR3 protein, called by TCRdb with MiXCR from the 5' RACE reads. The sample shows about 800,000 distinct CDR3 sequences, approximately 25% of them seen only once. These data are also associated with another study on T cells of mothers and their children. That publication notes: Random nucleotides (2-4) and sample barcodes were added by the M1S primer used in the second PCR.

The TCR originated in a boy younger than 18 in good health. The sequenced sample was blood. The chain couples TRBV10-3 to TRBJ1-2, with 7 bases that match TRBD1. CDR3 amino acids: CAISDPGTADYGYTF. In nucleotides, the CDR3 is TGTGCCATCAGTGACCCCGGGACAGCTGACTATGGCTACACCTTC.